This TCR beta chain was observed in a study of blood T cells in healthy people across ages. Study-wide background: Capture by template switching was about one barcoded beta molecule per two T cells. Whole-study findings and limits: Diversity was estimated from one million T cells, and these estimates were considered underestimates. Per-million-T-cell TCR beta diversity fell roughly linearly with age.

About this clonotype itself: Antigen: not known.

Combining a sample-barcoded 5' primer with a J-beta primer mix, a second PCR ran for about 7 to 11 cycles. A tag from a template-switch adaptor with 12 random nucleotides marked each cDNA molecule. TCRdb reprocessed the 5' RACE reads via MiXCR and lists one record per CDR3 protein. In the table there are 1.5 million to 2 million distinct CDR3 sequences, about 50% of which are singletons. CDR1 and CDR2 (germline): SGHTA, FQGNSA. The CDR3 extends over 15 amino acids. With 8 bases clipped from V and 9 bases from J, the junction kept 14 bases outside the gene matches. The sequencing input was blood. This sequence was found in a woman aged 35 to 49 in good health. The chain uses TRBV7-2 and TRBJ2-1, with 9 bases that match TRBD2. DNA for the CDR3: TGTGCCAGCGTCCTAGGGCGAGCGGGGGGTAGTGAGCAGTTCTTC. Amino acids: CASVLGRAGGSEQFF.